This T cell receptor beta chain was sequenced during a study of cytomegalovirus exposure and HLA in healthy donors. The trim removed 4 bases at V and 0 bases at J, leaving 14 bases unmatched. This CDR3 has 18 residues. Germline V lookup: CDR1 LGHNA, CDR2 YNFKEQ. In the case of this clone: Antigen: not known.

Both 60 Vbeta primers and 13 Jbeta primers went into the PCR. Repertoires were generated with immunoSEQ multiplex PCR, while TCRdb's copy carries only in-frame clones and drops some. Of around 260,000 clones in the sample, about four fifths are singletons; the top ten hold about 0.28%. Findings of the study overall: Reported performance of the classifier showed diagnosis of cytomegalovirus status with high specificity and sensitivity.

The sequenced sample was PBMCs. The V gene is TRBV4-2, the J gene TRBJ2-7; 8 nucleotides line up with TRBD1. The clonotype originates from a girl under 10 years old in good health and CMV-seronegative. The CDR3 bases are TGTGCCAGCAGCCGTGGACAGGGACTCTCCCTAAGCTCCTACGAGCAGTACTTC. Encoded protein: CASSRGQGLSLSSYEQYF.